The 9 T cell receptor beta chains presented below share a single source sample, sequenced in a study of cytomegalovirus exposure and HLA in healthy donors. 60 Vbeta and 13 Jbeta primers were used in PCR. This table comes from immunoSEQ multiplex PCR, and its TCRdb copy is limited to in-frame clones, with some not included. The repertoire holds some 99,000 clones, with roughly two thirds as singletons. The material sequenced was PBMCs. These receptors all stem from a female donor in good health and CMV-seronegative.

The chain has TRBV11-2 and TRBJ2-5; 9 bases are a match to TRBD1. The CDR3 is 18 residues long. Trimming cost V 6 bases and J 4 bases; bases outside gene matches: 18. Germline CDR1 is SGHAT and CDR2 is FQNNGV. The CDR3: CASRLPPGQGDERETQYF. In DNA, the CDR3 is TGTGCCAGCAGACTTCCCCCGGGACAGGGTGACGAACGAGAGACCCAGTACTTC.

The V call is TRBV11-3, the J call TRBJ1-5; the D gene is possibly TRBD1 (6 bases). V was trimmed by 7 bases and J by 5 bases, leaving 15 bases between them. The V gene's germline CDR1 is SGHNT and CDR2 YENEEA. The CDR3 has 14 amino acids. The CDR3 protein is CASIHRVTHQPQHF. For the CDR3, the DNA is TGTGCCAGCATCCACAGGGTTACTCATCAGCCCCAGCATTTT.

This chain links TRBV4-1 with TRBJ1-5, with TRBD1 matching 9 bases. There are 14 residues in the CDR3. The J segment lost 6 bases and the V segment lost 1 base, leaving 1 base of the junction unmatched. Germline V lookup: CDR1 MGHRA, CDR2 YSYEKL. The chain's CDR3 is CASSQGQGVQPQHF. Written as DNA, the CDR3 is TGCGCCAGCAGCCAAGGACAGGGGGTTCAGCCCCAGCATTTT.

This sequence joins TRBV4-1 and TRBJ2-6; 8 bases are shared with TRBD2. In germline, CDR1 is MGHRA, CDR2 YSYEKL. The ends lost 4 bases at V and 3 bases at J; junction bases unmatched: 5. The CDR3 totals 16 residues. The CDR3 DNA reads TGCGCCAGCAGCCCCGGGGGGGGCTTTGGGGCCAACGTCCTGACTTTC. Translation: CASSPGGGFGANVLTF.

The chain combines TRBV7-8 with TRBJ2-1; 10 bases align to TRBD1. The CDR3 runs to 15 residues. Germline lookup yields CDR1 SGHVS and CDR2 FQNEAQ. The V segment lost 8 bases and the J segment 5 bases; nucleotides outside the gene matches: 9. DNA for the CDR3: TGTGCCAGCGGCCCGACAGGGGGCAACAACAATGAGCAGTTCTTC. Residues: CASGPTGGNNNEQFF.

The chain links TRBV6-5 to TRBJ2-3, with 9 bases fitting TRBD2. This CDR3 is 15 amino acids long. Looked up from germline, CDR1 is MNHEY and CDR2 is SVGAGI. J gave up 4 bases and V 2 bases, and 4 bases lay outside the gene matches. Here the CDR3 reads CASSYGAGGSDTQYF. The CDR3 DNA is TGTGCCAGCAGTTACGGTGCGGGAGGGTCAGATACGCAGTATTTT.

V usage is TRBV30 and J usage is TRBJ2-7; the D gene is possibly TRBD1 (6 bases). Trimming cost V 5 bases and J 0 bases, with 14 bases left between them. The germline gives CDR1 GTSNPN, CDR2 SVGIG (reference sequence). This CDR3 spans 14 amino acids. CDR3 protein: CAWEPGHVSYEQYF. The CDR3 region has the DNA TGTGCCTGGGAGCCGGGACATGTCTCCTACGAGCAGTACTTC.

CDR3 sequence: CASSPTRNPYNEQFF. In DNA form, the CDR3 reads TGTGCCAGCAGCCCAACTAGAAACCCCTACAATGAGCAGTTCTTC. This chain joins TRBV28 and TRBJ2-1; D may be TRBD2 (5 bases). Germline assignment: CDR1 MDHEN and CDR2 SYDVKM. The V and J ends lost 6 bases and 2 bases respectively, with 14 bases between them. CDR3 length: 15 residues.

The chain joins TRBV29-1 to TRBJ1-2, with TRBD1 matching over 10 bases. The CDR3 spans 13 residues. Looked up from germline, CDR1 is SQVTM and CDR2 is ANQGSEA. V lost 7 bases, J lost 4 bases, and 6 bases stayed unmatched. This chain's CDR3 is CSAWTGGSYGYTF. In DNA, the CDR3 is TGCAGCGCGTGGACAGGGGGGAGCTATGGCTACACCTTC.